These T cell receptor beta chains were read from a single sample in a study of shared clonotypes between healthy human individuals. The assay was immunoSEQ multiplex PCR, and TCRdb's table has in-frame clones only and misses some. The sample holds 450,000 to 500,000 clones; 79% are singletons and the top ten take 10% to 15%. The sequencing input was PBMCs. The receptors derive from a woman aged 40-49 years in good health. Some clones in this sample may be carry-over from other donors' samples. CDR3s include the opening cysteine and the closing phenylalanine or tryptophan. D genes are given only for firm matches. A clone size is listed for some rows: how often the clone was seen (once, few, many), or a class if it is expanded.

d_call cdr3_length clone_size j_call v_call cdr3_nt cdr3_aa
TRBD1 14 NA TRBJ1-1 TRBV19 TGTGCCAGTAGGAGAACAGGGGCGGACACTGAAGCTTTCTTT CASRRTGADTEAFF
TRBD2 16 NA TRBJ2-1 TRBV5-1 TGCGCCAGCAGCTTGTTGAGTAGCGGGCCTTACAATGAGCAGTTCTTC CASSLLSSGPYNEQFF
TRBD2 15 NA TRBJ2-1 TRBV28 TGTGCCAGCAGTGACCCCGGGAGGGCCGGTGATGAGCAGTTCTTC CASSDPGRAGDEQFF
NA 15 NA TRBJ2-5 TRBV19 TGTGCCAGTAGTATAGAAGTCAGGGATGGGGAGACCCAGTACTTC CASSIEVRDGETQYF
NA 14 few TRBJ1-3 TRBV5-8 TGTGCCAGCAGCTGGGGGGCATCTGGAAACACCATATATTTT CASSWGASGNTIYF
TRBD2 15 NA TRBJ2-3 TRBV5-6 TGTGCCAGCAGCTTGAGTCTAGCGGGAGGGGGTACGCAGTATTTT CASSLSLAGGGTQYF
NA 14 NA TRBJ2-7 TRBV7-2 TGTGCCAGCAGCTTAGTGGTAAATTCCTATGAGCAGTACTTC CASSLVVNSYEQYF
NA 15 NA TRBJ1-3 TRBV30 TGTGCCTGGAGCGTGGGGTTGGGGTCTGGAAACACCATATATTTT CAWSVGLGSGNTIYF
NA 16 NA TRBJ2-7 TRBV27 TGTGCCAGCAGTCCCAGACTAGTCCCAAATACCTACGAGCAGTACTTC CASSPRLVPNTYEQYF
NA 15 once TRBJ1-1 TRBV5-5 TGTGCCAGCAGCTTGCGGCCTGAAGTGAACACTGAAGCTTTCTTT CASSLRPEVNTEAFF
TRBD2 16 NA TRBJ2-1 TRBV2 TGTGCCAGCATCGGCCTCGGGACTAGCTCCTACAATGAGCAGTTCTTC CASIGLGTSSYNEQFF
TRBD2 15 NA TRBJ2-7 TRBV28 TGTGCCAGCAGGCGAGGGACTAGCGGGAGTTACGAGCAGTACTTC CASRRGTSGSYEQYF
NA 13 NA TRBJ2-7 TRBV25-1 TGTGCCAGCAGTGATCGGGCGGTCAACGAGCAGTACTTC CASSDRAVNEQYF
NA 13 NA TRBJ2-3 TRBV30 TGTGCCTGGAGTGTAGGGCAGATAGATACGCAGTATTTT CAWSVGQIDTQYF
NA 14 NA TRBJ2-7 TRBV28 TGTGCCAGCAGTTTAGGGGGACGCCCCTACGAGCAGTACTTC CASSLGGRPYEQYF
NA 14 NA TRBJ1-4 TRBV7-8 TGTGCCAGCAGCTTATGGGGTCCTAATGAAAAACTGTTTTTT CASSLWGPNEKLFF
NA 14 NA TRBJ2-7 TRBV4-1 TGCGCCAGCAGCCGGACGGGACTTAGCTACGAGCAGTACTTC CASSRTGLSYEQYF
NA 13 NA TRBJ1-5 TRBV9 TGTGCCAGCAGCTCTGGGGAAAATCAGCCCCAGCATTTT CASSSGENQPQHF
NA 15 NA TRBJ1-5 TRBV30 TGTGCCTGGAGTGTAGCGACATTCGGCAATCAGCCCCAGCATTTT CAWSVATFGNQPQHF
NA 18 NA TRBJ2-1 TRBV7-9 TGTGCCAGCAGCTTAGGCCCTTTCATCGGACGGGTGGGGAATGAGCAGTTCTTC CASSLGPFIGRVGNEQFF
TRBD2 15 NA TRBJ2-5 TRBV7-8 TGTGCCAGCAGCCCCCGCTGGGGGACTAGCAAGACCCAGTACTTC CASSPRWGTSKTQYF
NA 12 NA TRBJ2-5 TRBV6-4 TGTGCCAGCAGTGGGAGGAAAGAGACCCAGTACTTC CASSGRKETQYF
TRBD2 15 NA TRBJ2-1 TRBV9 TGTGCCAGCAGCGTGACTAGCAGCTCCTACAATGAGCAGTTCTTC CASSVTSSSYNEQFF
NA 15 NA TRBJ1-1 TRBV10-3 TGTGCCATCAGTGATGGGTCAGTCATGAACACTGAAGCTTTCTTT CAISDGSVMNTEAFF
TRBD1 14 few TRBJ1-6 TRBV5-4 TGTGCCAGCAGCTTAGGACAGGGGTCCTCACCCCTCCACTTT CASSLGQGSSPLHF
TRBD1 14 NA TRBJ1-5 TRBV28 TGTGCCAGCAGGCCAGGGGGGGTCCATCAGCCCCAGCATTTT CASRPGGVHQPQHF
NA 12 once TRBJ2-3 TRBV7-9 TGTGCCAGCAGCCCTTACGAGGATACGCAGTATTTT CASSPYEDTQYF